This TCR beta chain was recovered during a study of T cell responses to AZD1222 COVID-19 vaccine. Study-level findings and limits: White British people made up most donors, females outnumbered males, and clonal diversity was possibly underestimated.

V was pared by 4 bases and J by 2 bases, with 36 bases between. This CDR3 region has 22 residues. The germline CDR1 and CDR2 sequences are MNHEY and SMNVEV (reference sequence). Repertoires were generated with immunoSEQ multiplex PCR, while TCRdb's copy carries only in-frame clones and drops some. The repertoire holds 95,000 to 150,000 clones, with roughly 90% as singletons. A note on this clone: Antigen: not known.

The sample consisted of peripheral blood, taken on day 0 of AZD1222 vaccination. The chain uses TRBV27 and TRBJ2-7, with D possibly TRBD2 on 11 matching bases. This TCR derives from an adult in good health. The CDR3 loop is CASSSRDRGTRLAGGPTYEQYF. CDR3 DNA sequence: TGTGCCAGCAGTTCCCGGGACAGGGGTACGAGGCTAGCGGGGGGACCTACCTACGAGCAGTACTTC.